This T cell receptor (beta chain) derives from a study of shared clonotypes between healthy human individuals. Study-level background: Each donor's CD8 memory used one plate, CD8 naive two, each CD4 subset three.

Repertoires were generated with immunoSEQ multiplex PCR, while TCRdb's copy carries only in-frame clones and drops some. The data contain about 680,000 clones, approximately 79% of them singletons. General study results and limits: In general, naive subsets displayed greater estimated richness than memory subsets did. Represented diversity (both genetic and exposure-history) was limited by the small number of donors.

Per germline, CDR1 LNHDA and CDR2 SQIVND (reference sequence). Between the trimmed V and J ends, which lost 6 bases and 11 bases, there was a span of 20 bases. CDR3 length equals 14 residues. On this clone: No antigen is known for it.

Sequenced material: memory CD4+ T cells sorted from blood. Noted subset: CD45RA-negative fraction. The TCR comes from a woman aged 25 to 39 in good health. This sequence joins TRBV19 and TRBJ2-1, with a possible D match to TRBD1 (7 bases). CDR3: CASRAEGAIFKQFF. CDR3 sequence (DNA): TGTGCCAGTAGAGCGGAGGGGGCCATTTTTAAGCAGTTCTTC.